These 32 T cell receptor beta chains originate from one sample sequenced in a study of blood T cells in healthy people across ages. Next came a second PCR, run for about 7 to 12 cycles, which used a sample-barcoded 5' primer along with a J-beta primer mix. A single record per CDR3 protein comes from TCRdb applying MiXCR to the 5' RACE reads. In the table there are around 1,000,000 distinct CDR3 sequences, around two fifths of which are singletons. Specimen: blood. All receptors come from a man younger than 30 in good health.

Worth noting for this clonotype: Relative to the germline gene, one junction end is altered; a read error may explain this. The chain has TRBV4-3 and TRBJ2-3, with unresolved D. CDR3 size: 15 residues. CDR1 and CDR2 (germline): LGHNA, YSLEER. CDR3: CANSLNPDRADTQYF. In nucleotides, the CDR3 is TGCGCCAACAGCCTCAACCCCGACCGCGCAGATACGCAGTATTTT.

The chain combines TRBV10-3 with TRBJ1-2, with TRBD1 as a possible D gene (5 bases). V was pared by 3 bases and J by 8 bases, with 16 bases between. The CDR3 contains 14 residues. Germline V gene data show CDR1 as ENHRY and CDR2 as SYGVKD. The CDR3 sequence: CAISDTGHSLGYTF. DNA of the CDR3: TGTGCCATCAGTGATACCGGACACTCGTTAGGCTACACCTTC.

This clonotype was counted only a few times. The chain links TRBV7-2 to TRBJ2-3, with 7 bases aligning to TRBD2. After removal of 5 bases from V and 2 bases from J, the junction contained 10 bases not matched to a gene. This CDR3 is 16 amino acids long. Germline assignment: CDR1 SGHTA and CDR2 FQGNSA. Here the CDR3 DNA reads TGTGCCAGCAGCCCCCAGAGTAGCGGGTCCACAGATACGCAGTATTTT. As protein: CASSPQSSGSTDTQYF.

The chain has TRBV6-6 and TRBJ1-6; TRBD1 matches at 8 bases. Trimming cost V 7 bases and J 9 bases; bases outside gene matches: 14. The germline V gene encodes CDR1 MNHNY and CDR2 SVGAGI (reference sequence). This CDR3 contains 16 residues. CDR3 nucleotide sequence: TGTGCCAGCACCGAACGCGGCAGGGGGCACAGTTCACCCCTCCACTTT. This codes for CASTERGRGHSSPLHF.

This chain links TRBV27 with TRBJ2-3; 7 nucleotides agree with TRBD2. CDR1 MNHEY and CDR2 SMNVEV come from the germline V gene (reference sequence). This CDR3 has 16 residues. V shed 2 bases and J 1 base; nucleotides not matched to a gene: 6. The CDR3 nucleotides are TGTGCCAGCAGTTTAAGTCGGGCGGGGGGCACAGATACGCAGTATTTT. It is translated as CASSLSRAGGTDTQYF.

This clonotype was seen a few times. CDR3 in DNA: TGTGCCAGCAGCTTAAACACCCGGAACACTGAAGCTTTCTTT. Protein product: CASSLNTRNTEAFF. The gene calls are TRBV7-8 and TRBJ1-1; D is undetermined. The germline V gene has CDR1 SGHVS and CDR2 FQNEAQ. Trimming shortened V by 2 bases and J by 1 base, and 8 bases separated the two germline ends. CDR3 size: 14 residues.

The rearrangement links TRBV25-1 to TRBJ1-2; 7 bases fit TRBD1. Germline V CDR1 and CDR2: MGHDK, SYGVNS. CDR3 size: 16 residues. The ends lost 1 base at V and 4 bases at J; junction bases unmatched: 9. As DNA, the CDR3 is TGTGCCAGCAGTGAATGGGAGGGGACAGTGGCCTATGGCTACACCTTC. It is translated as CASSEWEGTVAYGYTF.

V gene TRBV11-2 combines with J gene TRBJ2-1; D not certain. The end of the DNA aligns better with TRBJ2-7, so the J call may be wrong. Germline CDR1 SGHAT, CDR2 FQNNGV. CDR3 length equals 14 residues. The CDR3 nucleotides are TGTGCCAGCAGCTCCCTCCCCTCCTACAATGAGCAGTACTTC. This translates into CASSSLPSYNEQYF.

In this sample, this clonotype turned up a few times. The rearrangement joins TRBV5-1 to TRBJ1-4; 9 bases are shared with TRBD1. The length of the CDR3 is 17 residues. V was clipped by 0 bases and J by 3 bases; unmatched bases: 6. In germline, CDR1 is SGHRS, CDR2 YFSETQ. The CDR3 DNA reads TGCGCCAGCAGCTTGGATTACAGGGGGCCTGCTAATGAAAAACTGTTTTTT. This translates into CASSLDYRGPANEKLFF.

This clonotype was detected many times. The DNA of the CDR3 is TGCGCCAGCAGCCATGGAAGTAACTATGGCTACACCTTC. It yields the protein CASSHGSNYGYTF. The chain has TRBV4-1 and TRBJ1-2; D gene unclear. The germline CDR1 and CDR2 sequences are MGHRA and YSYEKL. There are 13 residues in the CDR3. With 3 bases removed from V and 1 base from J, the gap between germline ends came to 6 bases.

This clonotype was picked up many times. The CDR3, as DNA: TGTGCCAGCAGTTTGGGACAGGGTTCCGGGGAGCTGTTTTTT. Translation gives CASSLGQGSGELFF. The chain has TRBV12-3 or TRBV12-4 and TRBJ2-2, with 9 bases lining up with TRBD1. V lost 3 bases, J lost 6 bases, and 2 bases stayed unmatched. CDR3 length: 14 residues.

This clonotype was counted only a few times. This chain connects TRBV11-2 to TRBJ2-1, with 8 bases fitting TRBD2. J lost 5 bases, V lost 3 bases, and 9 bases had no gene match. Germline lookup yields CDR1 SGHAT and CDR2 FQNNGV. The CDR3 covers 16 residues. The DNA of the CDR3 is TGTGCCAGCAGCTTCGTGAGACTAGCGCTCCACAATGAGCAGTTCTTC. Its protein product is CASSFVRLALHNEQFF.

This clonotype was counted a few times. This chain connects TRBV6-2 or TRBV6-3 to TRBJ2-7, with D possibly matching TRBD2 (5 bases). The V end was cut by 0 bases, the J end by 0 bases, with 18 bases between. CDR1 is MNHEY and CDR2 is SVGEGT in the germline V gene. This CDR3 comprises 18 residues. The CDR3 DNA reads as TGTGCCAGCAGTTACTCGGATGAGGGCCAGCCCTTCTCCTACGAGCAGTACTTC. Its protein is CASSYSDEGQPFSYEQYF.

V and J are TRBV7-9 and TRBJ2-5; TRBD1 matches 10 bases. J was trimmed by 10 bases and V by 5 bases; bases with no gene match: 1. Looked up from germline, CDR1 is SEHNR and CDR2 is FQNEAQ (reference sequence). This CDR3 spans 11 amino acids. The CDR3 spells CASSRTGGQYF. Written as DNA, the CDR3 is TGTGCCAGCAGCAGGACAGGGGGCCAGTACTTC.

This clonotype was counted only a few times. This CDR3 reads CASSPQGGYNEQFF. CDR3 DNA sequence: TGTGCCAGCAGCCCACAGGGGGGATACAATGAGCAGTTCTTC. The rearrangement links TRBV12-3 or TRBV12-4 to TRBJ2-1, with 8 bases fitting TRBD1. The CDR3 sequence is 14 residues long. Losses at the gene ends were 6 bases for V and 4 bases for J; bases not matched to a gene: 5.

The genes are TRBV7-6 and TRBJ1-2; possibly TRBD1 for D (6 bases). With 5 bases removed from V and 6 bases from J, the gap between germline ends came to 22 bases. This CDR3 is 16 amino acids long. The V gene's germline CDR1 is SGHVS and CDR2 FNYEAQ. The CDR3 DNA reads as TGTGCCAGCAGCCCGTCGGCTACAGGGACGAGGGATGGCTACACCTTC. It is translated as CASSPSATGTRDGYTF.

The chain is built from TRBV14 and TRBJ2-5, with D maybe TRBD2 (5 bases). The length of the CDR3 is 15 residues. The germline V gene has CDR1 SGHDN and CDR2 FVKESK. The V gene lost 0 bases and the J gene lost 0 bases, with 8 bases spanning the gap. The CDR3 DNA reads TGTGCCAGCAGCCAAGACCTCGGGAACCAAGAGACCCAGTACTTC. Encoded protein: CASSQDLGNQETQYF.

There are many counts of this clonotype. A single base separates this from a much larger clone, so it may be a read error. In nucleotides, the CDR3 is TGTGCCAGCAGCGTATGGGGGAACACTGAAGCTTTCTTT. Its protein is CASSVWGNTEAFF. The chain uses TRBV9 and TRBJ1-1; D uncertain. Trimming removed 1 base from V and 1 base from J, with 5 bases in between. The CDR3 has 13 residues. The V gene's germline CDR1 is SGDLS and CDR2 YYNGEE. The full variable domain, completed using reference TRBV9 and TRBJ1-1, is DSGVTQTPKHLITATGQRVTLRCSPRSGDLSVYWYQQSLDQGLQFLIQYYNGEERAKGNILERFSAQQFPDLHSELNLSSLELGDSALYFCASSVWGNTEAFFGQGTRLTVV.

The CDR3 DNA sequence: TGCAGTGCTACGACCCCTAGCGGGGGGGTAACAGATACGCAGTATTTT. Protein product: CSATTPSGGVTDTQYF. The V gene is TRBV20-1, the J gene TRBJ2-3; 12 positions match TRBD2. The CDR3 spans 16 residues. Germline V lookup: CDR1 DFQATT, CDR2 SNEGSKA (reference sequence). J lost 3 bases, V lost 4 bases, and 8 bases had no gene match.

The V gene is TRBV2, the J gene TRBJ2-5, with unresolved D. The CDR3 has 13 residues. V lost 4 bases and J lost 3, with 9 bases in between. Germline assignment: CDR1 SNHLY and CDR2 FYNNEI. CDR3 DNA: TGTGCCAGCAGTGTATTACAGAAAGAGACCCAGTACTTC. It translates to CASSVLQKETQYF. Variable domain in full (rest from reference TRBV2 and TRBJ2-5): EPEVTQTPSHQVTQMGQEVILRCVPISNHLYFYWYRQILGQKVEFLVSFYNNEISEKSEIFDDQFSVERPDGSNFTLKIRSTKLEDSAMYFCASSVLQKETQYFGPGTRLLVL.

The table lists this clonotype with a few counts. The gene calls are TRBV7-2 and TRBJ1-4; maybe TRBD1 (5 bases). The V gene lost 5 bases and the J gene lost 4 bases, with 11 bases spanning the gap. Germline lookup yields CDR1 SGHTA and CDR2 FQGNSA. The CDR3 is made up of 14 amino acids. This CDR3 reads CASSPGAVNEKLFF. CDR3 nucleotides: TGTGCCAGCAGCCCTGGGGCAGTTAATGAAAAACTGTTTTTT.

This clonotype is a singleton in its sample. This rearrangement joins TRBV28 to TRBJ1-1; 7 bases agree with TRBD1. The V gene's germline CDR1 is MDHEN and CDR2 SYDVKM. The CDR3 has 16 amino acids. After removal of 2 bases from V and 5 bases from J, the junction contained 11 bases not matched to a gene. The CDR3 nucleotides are TGTGCCAGCAGTTTAATGGAGAGGGGGCCGGGGACTGAAGCTTTCTTT. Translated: CASSLMERGPGTEAFF. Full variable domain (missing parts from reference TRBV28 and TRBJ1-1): DVKVTQSSRYLVKRTGEKVFLECVQDMDHENMFWYRQDPGLGLRLIYFSYDVKMKEKGDIPEGYSVSREKKERFSLILESASTNQTSMYLCASSLMERGPGTEAFFGQGTRLTVV.

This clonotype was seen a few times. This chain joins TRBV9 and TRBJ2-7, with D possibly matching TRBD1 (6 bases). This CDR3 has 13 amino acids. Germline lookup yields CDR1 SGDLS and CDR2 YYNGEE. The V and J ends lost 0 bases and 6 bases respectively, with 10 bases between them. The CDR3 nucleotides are TGTGCCAGCAGCGTAGCTACAGGGAGCGAGCAGTACTTC. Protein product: CASSVATGSEQYF.

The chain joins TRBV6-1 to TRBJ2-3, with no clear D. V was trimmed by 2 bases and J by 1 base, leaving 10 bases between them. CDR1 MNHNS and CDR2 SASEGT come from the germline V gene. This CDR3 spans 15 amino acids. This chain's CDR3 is CASSERRDGTDTQYF. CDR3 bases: TGTGCCAGCAGTGAAAGGCGCGACGGCACAGATACGCAGTATTTT.

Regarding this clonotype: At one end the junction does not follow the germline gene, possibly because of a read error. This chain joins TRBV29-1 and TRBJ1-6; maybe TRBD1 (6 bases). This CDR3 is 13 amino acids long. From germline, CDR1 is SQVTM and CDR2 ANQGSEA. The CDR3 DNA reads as TGCAGCGTTGGGACAGATAGTGATTCACCCCCCCACTTT. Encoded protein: CSVGTDSDSPPHF.

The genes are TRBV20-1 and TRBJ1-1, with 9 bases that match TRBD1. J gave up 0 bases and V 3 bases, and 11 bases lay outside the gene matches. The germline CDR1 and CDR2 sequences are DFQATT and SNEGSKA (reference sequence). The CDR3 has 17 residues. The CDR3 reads CSARRGTGRALNTEAFF. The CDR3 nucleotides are TGCAGTGCTAGGAGAGGGACAGGGAGGGCCCTGAACACTGAAGCTTTCTTT.

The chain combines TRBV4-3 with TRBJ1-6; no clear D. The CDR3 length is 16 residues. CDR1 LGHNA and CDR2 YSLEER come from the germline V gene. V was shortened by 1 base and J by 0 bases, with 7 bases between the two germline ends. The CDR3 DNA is TGCGCCAGCAGCCAAGGCGGGAGCTCCTATAATTCACCCCTCCACTTT. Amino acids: CASSQGGSSYNSPLHF.

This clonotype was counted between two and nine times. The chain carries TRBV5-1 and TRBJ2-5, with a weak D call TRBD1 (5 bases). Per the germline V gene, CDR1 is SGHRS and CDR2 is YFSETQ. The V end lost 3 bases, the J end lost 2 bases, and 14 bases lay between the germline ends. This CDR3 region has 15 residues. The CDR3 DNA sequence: TGCGCCAGCAGCTCCTCTCGTCGACAGCAAGAGACCCAGTACTTC. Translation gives CASSSSRRQQETQYF.

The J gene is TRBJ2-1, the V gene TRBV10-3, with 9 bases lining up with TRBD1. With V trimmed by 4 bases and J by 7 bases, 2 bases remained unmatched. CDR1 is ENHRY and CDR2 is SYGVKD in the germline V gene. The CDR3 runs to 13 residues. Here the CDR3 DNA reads TGTGCCATCAGTGGGACAGGGGAGAATGAGCAGTTCTTC. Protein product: CAISGTGENEQFF.

The CDR3 sequence is CSVDGLAGSYEQYF. The CDR3 DNA reads TGCAGCGTTGACGGACTAGCGGGGTCCTATGAGCAGTACTTC. The V and J genes are TRBV29-1 and TRBJ2-4; TRBD2 aligns across 12 bases. The CDR3 is made up of 14 amino acids. Trimming at V came to 3 bases and at J to 13 bases, leaving 10 bases not matched to a gene. Germline V gene sequence: CDR1 SQVTM, CDR2 ANQGSEA.

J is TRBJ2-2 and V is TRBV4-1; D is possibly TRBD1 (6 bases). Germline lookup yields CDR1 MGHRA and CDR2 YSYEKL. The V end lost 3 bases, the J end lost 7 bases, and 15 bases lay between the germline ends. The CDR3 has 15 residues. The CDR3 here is CASSQSRGTYGELFF. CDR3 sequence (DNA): TGCGCCAGCAGCCAGAGCAGGGGAACGTACGGGGAGCTGTTTTTT.

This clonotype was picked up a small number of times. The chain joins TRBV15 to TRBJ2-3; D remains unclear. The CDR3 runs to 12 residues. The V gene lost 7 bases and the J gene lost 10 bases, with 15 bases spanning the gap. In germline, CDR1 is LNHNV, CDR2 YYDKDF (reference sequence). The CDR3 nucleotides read TGTGCCACCACCCGAGGTACGGGCCCGCAGTATTTT. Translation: CATTRGTGPQYF.